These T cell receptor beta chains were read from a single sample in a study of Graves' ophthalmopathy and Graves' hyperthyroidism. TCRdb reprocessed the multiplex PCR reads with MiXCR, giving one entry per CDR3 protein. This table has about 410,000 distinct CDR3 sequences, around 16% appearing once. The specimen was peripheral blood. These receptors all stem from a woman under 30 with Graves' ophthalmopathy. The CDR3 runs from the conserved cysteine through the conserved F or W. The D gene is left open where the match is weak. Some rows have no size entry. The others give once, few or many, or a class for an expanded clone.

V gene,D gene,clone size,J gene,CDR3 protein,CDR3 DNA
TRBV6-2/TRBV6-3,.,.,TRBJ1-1,CASTARKEGWNTEAFF,TGTGCCAGCACGGCCCGAAAAGAGGGCTGGAACACTGAAGCTTTCTTT
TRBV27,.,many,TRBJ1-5,CASSSKPDKPQHF,TGTGCCAGCAGTTCAAAACCGGACAAACCCCAGCATTTT
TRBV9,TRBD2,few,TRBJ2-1,CASSGAGVRDRDSYNEQFF,TGTGCCAGCAGCGGTGCGGGAGTTCGAGACCGGGACTCCTACAATGAGCAGTTCTTC
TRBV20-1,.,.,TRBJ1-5,CSASGGAGQPQHF,TGCAGTGCCAGCGGCGGGGCCGGTCAGCCCCAGCATTTT
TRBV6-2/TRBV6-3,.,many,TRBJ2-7,CASSYERARSEQYF,TGTGCCAGCAGTTACGAGCGGGCCAGGAGCGAGCAGTACTTC
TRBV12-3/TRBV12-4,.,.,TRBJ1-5,CASSSQTAPNQPQHF,TGTGCCAGCAGCTCACAGACAGCACCCAATCAGCCCCAGCATTTT
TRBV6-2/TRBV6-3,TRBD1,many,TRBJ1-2,CASSIGTGPNYGYTF,TGTGCCAGCAGCATCGGGACAGGCCCTAACTATGGCTACACCTTC
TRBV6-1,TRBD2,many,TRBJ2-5,CASSGGLVGAQYF,TGTGCCAGCAGTGGAGGACTAGTGGGGGCCCAGTACTTC
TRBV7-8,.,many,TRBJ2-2,CASSVLDTGELFF,TGTGCCAGCAGCGTCCTAGATACCGGGGAGCTGTTTTTT
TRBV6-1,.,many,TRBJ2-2,CASTRGANTGELFF,TGTGCCAGCACCAGGGGGGCGAACACCGGGGAGCTGTTTTTT
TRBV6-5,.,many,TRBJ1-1,CASSYRGEGRAFF,TGTGCCAGCAGTTATCGGGGGGAAGGGAGGGCTTTCTTT
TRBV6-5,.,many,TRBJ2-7,CASSYSAREFTYEQYF,TGTGCCAGCAGTTACTCGGCCAGGGAGTTCACCTACGAGCAGTACTTC
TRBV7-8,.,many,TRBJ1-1,CASSREGKNTEAFF,TGTGCCAGCTCCAGGGAGGGAAAGAACACTGAAGCTTTCTTT
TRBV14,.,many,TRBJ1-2,CASSQFGASLYGYTF,TGTGCCAGCAGCCAATTCGGGGCGTCCCTTTATGGCTACACCTTC
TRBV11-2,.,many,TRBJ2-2,CASSLDPGLLLNTGELFF,TGTGCCAGCAGCTTAGACCCGGGACTCCTACTGAACACCGGGGAGCTGTTTTTT
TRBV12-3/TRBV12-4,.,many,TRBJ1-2,CASRDNYGYTF,TGTGCCAGCCGGGATAACTATGGCTACACCTTC
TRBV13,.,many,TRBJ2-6,CASSRTTDGGSGANVLTF,TGTGCCAGCAGCCGAACGACAGACGGAGGTTCTGGGGCCAACGTCCTGACTTTC
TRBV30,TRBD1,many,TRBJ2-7,CAWTPGQGSYEQYF,TGTGCCTGGACTCCCGGACAGGGATCCTACGAGCAGTACTTC
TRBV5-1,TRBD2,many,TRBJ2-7,CASAAGGKTVYEQYF,TGCGCCAGCGCCGCCGGGGGGAAGACCGTCTACGAGCAGTACTTC
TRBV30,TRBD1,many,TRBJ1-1,CAWKSGGVGTEAFF,TGTGCCTGGAAGTCAGGGGGCGTGGGCACTGAAGCTTTCTTT
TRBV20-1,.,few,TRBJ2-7,CSARQGRDWEQYF,TGCAGTGCTCGCCAAGGCAGGGATTGGGAGCAGTACTTC
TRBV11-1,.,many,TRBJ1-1,CASSLMRMNTEAFF,TGTGCCAGCAGCCTAATGAGAATGAACACTGAAGCTTTCTTT
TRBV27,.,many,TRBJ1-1,CASSFSRGANTEAFF,TGTGCCAGCAGTTTTTCGAGGGGTGCGAACACTGAAGCTTTCTTT
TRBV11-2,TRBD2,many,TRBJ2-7,CASSIGGVVEQYF,TGTGCCAGCAGCATCGGGGGGGTGGTCGAGCAGTACTTC
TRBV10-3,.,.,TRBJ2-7,CAISDVAYEQYF,TGTGCCATCAGTGATGTGGCTTACGAGCAGTACTTC
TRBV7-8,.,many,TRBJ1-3,CASSPRGGAGNTIYF,TGTGCCAGCAGCCCCCGCGGGGGGGCTGGAAACACCATATATTTT
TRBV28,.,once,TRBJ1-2,CASSPRGRQDNYGYTF,TGTGCCAGCAGTCCTAGGGGTAGACAGGACAACTATGGCTACACCTTC
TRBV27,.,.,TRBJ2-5,CASSRYGRQETQYF,TGTGCCAGCAGTCGATACGGTCGTCAAGAGACCCAGTACTTC
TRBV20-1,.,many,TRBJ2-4,CSAALQEDQYF,TGCAGTGCTGCCCTCCAGGAGGATCAGTACTTC
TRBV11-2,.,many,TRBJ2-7,CASTSLNTSYEQYF,TGTGCCAGCACTTCTTTGAACACGTCCTACGAGCAGTACTTC
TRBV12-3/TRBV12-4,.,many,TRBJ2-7,CASSLNRDYEQYF,TGTGCCAGCAGTCTGAACAGGGACTACGAGCAGTACTTC
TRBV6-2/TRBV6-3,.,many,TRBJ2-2,CASGRVLDSANTGELFF,TGTGCCAGCGGGAGGGTTTTGGACAGTGCGAACACCGGGGAGCTGTTTTTT
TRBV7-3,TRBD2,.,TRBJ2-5,CASSSGLGYQETQYF,TGTGCCAGCAGCTCCGGACTAGGGTACCAAGAGACCCAGTACTTC
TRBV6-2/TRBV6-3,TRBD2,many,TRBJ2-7,CASSPGTSGKLYEQYF,TGTGCCAGCAGCCCCGGCACTAGCGGGAAACTATACGAGCAGTACTTC
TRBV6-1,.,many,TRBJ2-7,CASSEPQSIDGWPGYEQYF,TGTGCCAGCAGTGAACCCCAATCTATCGACGGCTGGCCGGGCTACGAGCAGTACTTC
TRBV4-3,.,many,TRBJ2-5,CASSQEGETQYF,TGCGCCAGCAGCCAAGAGGGGGAAACCCAGTACTTC
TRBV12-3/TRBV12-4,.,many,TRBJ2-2,CASSLVSGELFF,TGTGCCAGCAGTTTAGTCTCCGGGGAGCTGTTTTTT